This T cell receptor beta chain was sequenced in a study of blood T cell repertoires in COVID-19. Study details: Sample material is recorded as cDNA or gDNA derived from T cells, B-cell-depleted T cells, or PBMCs.

The germline V gene has CDR1 MNHEY and CDR2 SVGAGI. Trimming removed 7 bases at V and 6 bases at J, with 13 bases between. There are 13 residues in the CDR3. Sequencing was performed with immunoSEQ multiplex PCR; in TCRdb, only in-frame clones are kept and a portion is missing. Here the sample spans some 460,000 clones, roughly nine tenths being singletons. V and J are TRBV6-5 and TRBJ1-5; D might be TRBD1 (5 bases). The sequencing input was PBMCs or T cells enriched from blood (not recorded which). The sequence was obtained from a woman under 30 who had recovered from COVID-19. The CDR3 region has the DNA TGTGCCAGCACCCCCGCGGGGGGTCAGCCCCAGCATTTT. Protein: CASTPAGGQPQHF.